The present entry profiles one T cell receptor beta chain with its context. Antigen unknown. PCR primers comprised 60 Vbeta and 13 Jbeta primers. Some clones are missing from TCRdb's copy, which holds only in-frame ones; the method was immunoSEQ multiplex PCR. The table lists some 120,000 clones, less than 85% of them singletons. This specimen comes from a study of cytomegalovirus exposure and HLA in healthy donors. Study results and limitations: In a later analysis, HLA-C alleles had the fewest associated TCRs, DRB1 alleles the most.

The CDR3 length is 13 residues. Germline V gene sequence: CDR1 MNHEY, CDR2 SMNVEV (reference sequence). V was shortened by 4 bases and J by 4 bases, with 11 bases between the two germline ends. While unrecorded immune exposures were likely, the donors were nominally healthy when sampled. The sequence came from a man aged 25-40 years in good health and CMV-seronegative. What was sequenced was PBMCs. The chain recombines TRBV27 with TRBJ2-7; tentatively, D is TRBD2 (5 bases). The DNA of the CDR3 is TGTGCCAGCAGTTCCACACGCGGGTACGAGCAGTACTTC. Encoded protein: CASSSTRGYEQYF.